This is a list of T cell receptor beta chains from one sample in a study of regulatory T cells in long-lasting Graves disease. TCRdb passed the multiplex PCR reads through MiXCR, listing each CDR3 protein once. Of 310,000 or so distinct CDR3 sequences listed, 15% to 20% are singletons. Sequenced material: peripheral blood mononuclear cells (PBMCs), taken when the disease was refractory, from a patient treated with antithyroid drugs. The origin of the receptors is a female donor with Graves disease. Each CDR3 is given without its conserved first and last residue.

J: TRBJ2-2; V: TRBV7-2; CDR3: ASSLESPRGELF
J: TRBJ2-6; V: TRBV11-2; CDR3: ASSPTLSGANVLT
J: TRBJ2-7; V: TRBV24-1; CDR3: ATRAQEQY
J: TRBJ1-6; V: TRBV12-3/TRBV12-4; CDR3: ASSQGTGGSPLH
J: TRBJ2-5; V: TRBV30; CDR3: AWSTFSGETQY
J: TRBJ1-6; V: TRBV7-9; CDR3: ASRPTDLRFGNSPLH
J: TRBJ2-3; V: TRBV2; CDR3: ARSTESTDTQY
J: TRBJ2-5; V: TRBV6-1; CDR3: ASSGGTSVQETQY
J: TRBJ1-1; V: TRBV2; CDR3: ARGRGNTEAF
J: TRBJ2-5; V: TRBV19; CDR3: ATSDRPQETQY
J: TRBJ2-7; V: TRBV7-6; CDR3: ASSLGHLRDHEQY
J: TRBJ1-4; V: TRBV7-8; CDR3: ASSLGRDRLEKLF
J: TRBJ1-1; V: TRBV20-1; CDR3: SAYSGGRGEAF
J: TRBJ2-7; V: TRBV27; CDR3: ASSTFAGGPWEQY
J: TRBJ1-2; V: TRBV7-8; CDR3: ASSLGRLDKSYT
J: TRBJ1-1; V: TRBV12-3/TRBV12-4; CDR3: ASSPGQTRAAF
J: TRBJ1-5; V: TRBV30; CDR3: AWSGPGGNQPQH
J: TRBJ1-5; V: TRBV18; CDR3: ASSRGTGIIQPQH
J: TRBJ1-2; V: TRBV6-2/TRBV6-3; CDR3: ASSWGADVDGYT
J: TRBJ1-4; V: TRBV7-9; CDR3: ASSSRQGEGEKLF
J: TRBJ1-5; V: TRBV3-1; CDR3: ASSRGVRGKSNQPQH
J: TRBJ2-2; V: TRBV27; CDR3: ASSLLRGDSGELF
J: TRBJ2-7; V: TRBV7-9; CDR3: ASSLAGVSVEQY
J: TRBJ1-2; V: TRBV29-1; CDR3: SVSRDRGDGYT
J: TRBJ2-6; V: TRBV12-3/TRBV12-4; CDR3: ASSLDQGSANVLT
J: TRBJ2-7; V: TRBV2; CDR3: ASSVLASHEQY
J: TRBJ2-5; V: TRBV2; CDR3: ASSYDGTGEETQY
J: TRBJ1-4; V: TRBV6-1; CDR3: ASSFSQGQSNEKLF
J: TRBJ2-5; V: TRBV7-9; CDR3: ASTPLAPGTETQY
J: TRBJ1-1; V: TRBV13; CDR3: ASSWGPPKRDEAF
J: TRBJ2-2; V: TRBV10-3; CDR3: AIDSGRSTGELF